This T cell receptor (beta chain) was sequenced in a study of T cells in women clearing cervical HPV infection. Overall study context: Donors had HPV16-related CIN3 or worse; 2 had invasive cancer. Cases' blood sampling followed lesion detection by median approximately 150 days (90 to 200).

Turning to this clone: The CDR3 end lies 3 residues beyond the end of the read and is filled in from the germline J gene.

TCRdb keeps only in-frame clones here, not all; method: immunoSEQ multiplex PCR. The sample table sets out roughly 30,000 clones. V gave up 6 bases and J gave up 5 bases; unmatched junction bases: 7. The CDR3 is 12 amino acids. Germline assignment: CDR1 DFQATT and CDR2 SNEGSKA (reference sequence). The chain links TRBV20-1 to TRBJ2-7; 7 bases match TRBD1. The sequence was obtained from a woman between 18 and 69 years old with a cervical HPV16 infection that either progressed to CIN3+ or cleared (not recorded which). The sample was blood buffy coat. CDR3 in amino acids: CSADYQGDEQYF. The CDR3 DNA, read in part, is TGCAGTGCGGATTATCAGGGGGACGAG.